This TCR beta chain comes out of a study of cytomegalovirus exposure and HLA in healthy donors. To note about this clone: As yet, its antigen is unknown.

Overall study findings and caveats: Later work found most CMV-associated TCR beta chains apparently HLA-restricted.

Primers for the PCR totalled 60 Vbeta and 13 Jbeta. TCRdb's table, derived via immunoSEQ multiplex PCR, lists solely in-frame clones and lacks some. Here the sample spans about 120,000 clones, around 86% being singletons. Germline V gene sequence: CDR1 MGHRA, CDR2 YSYEKL. This CDR3 is built from 15 residues. Trimming at V came to 8 bases and at J to 4 bases, leaving 13 bases not matched to a gene. The TCR comes from a woman between 40 and 50 years old in good health and CMV-seronegative. Input material: PBMCs. The genes are TRBV4-1 and TRBJ1-2, with 7 bases that match TRBD1. CDR3 coding DNA: TGCGCCAGCGGCACCCGGACAGGCATTTCCTATGGCTACACCTTC. As protein: CASGTRTGISYGYTF.